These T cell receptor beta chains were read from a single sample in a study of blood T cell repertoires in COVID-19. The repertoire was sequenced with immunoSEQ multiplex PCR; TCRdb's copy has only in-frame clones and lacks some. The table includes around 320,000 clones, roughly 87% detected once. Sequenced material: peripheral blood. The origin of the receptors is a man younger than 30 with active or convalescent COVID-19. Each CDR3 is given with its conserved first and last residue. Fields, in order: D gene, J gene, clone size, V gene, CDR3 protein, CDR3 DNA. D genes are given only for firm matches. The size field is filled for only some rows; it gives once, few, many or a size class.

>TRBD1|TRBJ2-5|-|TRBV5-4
CASSRRQGFRETQYF
TGTGCCAGCAGCCGTCGACAGGGTTTTCGAGAGACCCAGTACTTC
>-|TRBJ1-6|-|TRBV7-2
CASSFNGVLVNSPLHF
TGTGCCAGCAGCTTTAACGGGGTTTTAGTTAATTCACCCCTCCACTTT
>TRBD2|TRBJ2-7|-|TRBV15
CATSPGLAGNYEQYF
TGTGCCACCAGCCCTGGACTAGCGGGTAACTACGAGCAGTACTTC
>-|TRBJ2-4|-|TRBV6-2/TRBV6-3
CASSYPRILAKNIQYF
TGTGCCAGCAGTTACCCTAGAATTCTAGCCAAAAACATTCAGTACTTC
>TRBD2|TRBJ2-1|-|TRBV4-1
CASSQISGTSGGYEQFF
TGCGCCAGCAGCCAAATTTCCGGGACTAGCGGGGGGTATGAGCAGTTCTTC
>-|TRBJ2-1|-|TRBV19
CASQGWAYNEQFF
TGTGCCAGCCAGGGGTGGGCCTACAATGAGCAGTTCTTC
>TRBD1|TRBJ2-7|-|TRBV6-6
CASKTGMSYEQYF
TGTGCCAGCAAGACAGGGATGTCCTACGAGCAGTACTTC
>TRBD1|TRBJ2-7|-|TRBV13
CASSLVQGASYEQYF
TGTGCCAGCAGCTTAGTGCAGGGGGCGTCCTACGAGCAGTACTTC
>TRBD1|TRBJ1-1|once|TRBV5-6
CASSETGLGINTEAFF
TGTGCCAGCAGCGAGACAGGGTTGGGAATTAACACTGAAGCTTTCTTT
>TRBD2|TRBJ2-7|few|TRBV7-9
CASSGLAVPYEQYF
TGTGCCAGCAGCGGACTAGCAGTACCCTACGAGCAGTACTTC
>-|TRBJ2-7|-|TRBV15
CATSRGAGLAPYEQYF
TGTGCCACCAGCAGAGGGGCAGGCCTGGCCCCCTACGAGCAGTACTTC
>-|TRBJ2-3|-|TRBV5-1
CASSLGGESTDTQYF
TGCGCCAGCAGCTTGGGGGGCGAAAGCACAGATACGCAGTATTTT
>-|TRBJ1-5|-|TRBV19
CASADVGSNQPQHF
TGTGCCAGTGCGGATGTTGGGAGCAATCAGCCCCAGCATTTT
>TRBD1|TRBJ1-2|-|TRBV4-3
CASSQQPRDRVGWSYGYTF
TGCGCCAGCAGCCAACAGCCCCGGGACAGGGTGGGTTGGAGCTATGGCTACACCTTC
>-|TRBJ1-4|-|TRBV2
CASSEDSGRIEKLFF
TGTGCCAGCAGTGAAGATTCAGGGAGGATAGAAAAACTGTTTTTT
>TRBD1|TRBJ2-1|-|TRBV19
CASSIAQDRAYNEQFF
TGTGCCAGTAGTATAGCACAGGACAGGGCCTACAATGAGCAGTTCTTC
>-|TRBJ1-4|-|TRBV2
CASSGNFQRKEKLFF
TGTGCCAGCAGTGGCAATTTCCAGCGTAAGGAAAAACTGTTTTTT
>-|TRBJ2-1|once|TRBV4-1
CPTSRPGERQGGSYNEQFF
TGCCCCACCAGCCGGCCCGGGGAACGACAGGGAGGTTCCTACAATGAGCAGTTCTTC
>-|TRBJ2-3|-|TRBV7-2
CASSFYTDTQYF
TGTGCCAGCAGCTTCTACACAGATACGCAGTATTTT
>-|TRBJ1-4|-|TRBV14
CASSQSFGLGLFF
TGTGCCAGCAGCCAGTCTTTCGGACTTGGACTGTTTTTT
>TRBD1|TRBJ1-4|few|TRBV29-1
CSAGQLNEKLFF
TGCAGCGCGGGACAGCTGAATGAAAAACTGTTTTTT
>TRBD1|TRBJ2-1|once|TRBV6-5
CASTPDRVVNEQFF
TGTGCCAGCACCCCAGACAGGGTCGTCAATGAGCAGTTCTTC
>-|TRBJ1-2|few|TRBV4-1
CASSQVTVNYGYTF
TGCGCCAGCAGCCAAGTGACAGTTAACTATGGCTACACCTTC
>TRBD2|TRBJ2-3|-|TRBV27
CASSFSGRAGDTQYF
TGTGCCAGCAGTTTTAGCGGGAGGGCCGGAGATACGCAGTATTTT
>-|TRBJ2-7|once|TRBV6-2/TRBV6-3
CASSKGWDFAYEQYF
TGTGCCAGCAGCAAGGGTTGGGACTTCGCCTACGAGCAGTACTTC
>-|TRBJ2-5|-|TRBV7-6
CASSPTAVQRGETQYF
TGTGCCAGCAGCCCTACAGCTGTACAGAGAGGGGAGACCCAGTACTTC
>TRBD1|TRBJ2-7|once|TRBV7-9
CASSWTGGLNEQYF
TGTGCCAGCAGCTGGACAGGGGGCCTCAACGAGCAGTACTTC
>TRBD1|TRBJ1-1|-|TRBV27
CASRPWTGGTNTEAFF
TGTGCCAGCAGGCCTTGGACAGGGGGCACTAACACTGAAGCTTTCTTT
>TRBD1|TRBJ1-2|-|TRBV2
CASRRDRQNYGYTF
TGTGCCAGCAGAAGGGACAGACAAAACTATGGCTACACCTTC
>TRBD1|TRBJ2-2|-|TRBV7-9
CASSKDRATGELFF
TGTGCCAGCAGCAAGGACAGGGCCACCGGGGAGCTGTTTTTT
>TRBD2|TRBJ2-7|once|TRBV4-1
CASSQDGGGLYYEQYF
TGCGCCAGCAGCCAAGACGGGGGAGGGCTATATTACGAGCAGTACTTC
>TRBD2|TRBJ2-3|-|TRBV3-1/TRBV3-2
CASSQESGGASDTQYF
TGTGCCAGCAGCCAAGAATCGGGGGGGGCATCAGATACGCAGTATTTT
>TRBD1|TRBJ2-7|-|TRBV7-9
CASSLGRPGQGVHEQYF
TGTGCCAGCAGCTTAGGGCGTCCGGGACAGGGGGTCCACGAGCAGTACTTC
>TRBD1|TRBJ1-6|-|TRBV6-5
CASRGTAVNSPLHF
TGTGCCAGCAGGGGGACAGCAGTAAATTCACCCCTCCACTTT
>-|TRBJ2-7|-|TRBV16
CASSQSWRDRAYEQYF
TGTGCCAGCAGCCAATCGTGGAGGGACCGAGCCTACGAGCAGTACTTC
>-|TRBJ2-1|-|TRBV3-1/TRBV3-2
CASSQDHLAASYNEQFF
TGTGCCAGCAGCCAAGATCACCTAGCCGCCTCCTACAATGAGCAGTTCTTC
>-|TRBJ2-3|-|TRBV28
CASSYIGTLARTDTQYF
TGTGCCAGCAGTTACATCGGGACTCTTGCCCGCACAGATACGCAGTATTTT
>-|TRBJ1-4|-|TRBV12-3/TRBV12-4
CASSTTGIEKLFF
TGTGCCAGCAGTACAACAGGGATTGAAAAACTGTTTTTT
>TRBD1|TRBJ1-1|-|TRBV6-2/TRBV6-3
CASSYGVFSRGTEAFF
TGTGCCAGCAGTTACGGCGTGTTTTCCAGGGGGACTGAAGCTTTCTTT
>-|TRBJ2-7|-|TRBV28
CATDIGGSRVGEQYF
TGTGCCACCGATATAGGGGGTAGTAGGGTCGGCGAGCAGTACTTC
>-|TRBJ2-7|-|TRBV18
CASSPLSAGKSEQYF
TGTGCCAGCTCACCATTAAGTGCAGGGAAGAGCGAGCAGTACTTC
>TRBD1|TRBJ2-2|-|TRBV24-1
CATSTPGQGGPTNTGELFF
TGTGCCACCAGTACTCCGGGACAGGGGGGGCCCACGAACACCGGGGAGCTGTTTTTT
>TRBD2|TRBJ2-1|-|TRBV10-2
CASNPERGSWGQFF
TGCGCCAGCAACCCCGAGCGGGGTAGCTGGGGGCAGTTCTTC
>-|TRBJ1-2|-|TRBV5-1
CASSQQGGDRGYTF
TGCGCCAGCAGCCAGCAGGGAGGGGATCGTGGCTACACCTTC
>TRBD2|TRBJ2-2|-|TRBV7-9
CASSARILAGGLHTGELFF
TGTGCCAGCAGCGCGCGCATTCTAGCGGGAGGGCTGCACACCGGGGAGCTGTTTTTT
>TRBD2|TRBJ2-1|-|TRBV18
CASSPLPSGDEQFF
TGTGCCAGCTCACCATTGCCTAGCGGCGATGAGCAGTTCTTC